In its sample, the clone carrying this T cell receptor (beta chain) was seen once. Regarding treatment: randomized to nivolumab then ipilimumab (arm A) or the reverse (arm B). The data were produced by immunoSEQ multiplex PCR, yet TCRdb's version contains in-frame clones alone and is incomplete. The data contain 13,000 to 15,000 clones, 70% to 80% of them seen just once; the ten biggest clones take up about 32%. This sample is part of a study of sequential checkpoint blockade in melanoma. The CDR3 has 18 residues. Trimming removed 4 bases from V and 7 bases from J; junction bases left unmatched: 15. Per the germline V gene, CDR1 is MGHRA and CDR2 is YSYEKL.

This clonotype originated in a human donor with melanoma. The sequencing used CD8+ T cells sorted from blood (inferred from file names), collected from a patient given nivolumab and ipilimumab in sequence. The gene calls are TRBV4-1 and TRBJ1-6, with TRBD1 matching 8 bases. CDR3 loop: CASSPRSPGGAGNSPLHF. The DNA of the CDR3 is TGCGCCAGCAGCCCTCGGAGTCCAGGGGGCGCAGGAAATTCACCCCTCCACTTT.